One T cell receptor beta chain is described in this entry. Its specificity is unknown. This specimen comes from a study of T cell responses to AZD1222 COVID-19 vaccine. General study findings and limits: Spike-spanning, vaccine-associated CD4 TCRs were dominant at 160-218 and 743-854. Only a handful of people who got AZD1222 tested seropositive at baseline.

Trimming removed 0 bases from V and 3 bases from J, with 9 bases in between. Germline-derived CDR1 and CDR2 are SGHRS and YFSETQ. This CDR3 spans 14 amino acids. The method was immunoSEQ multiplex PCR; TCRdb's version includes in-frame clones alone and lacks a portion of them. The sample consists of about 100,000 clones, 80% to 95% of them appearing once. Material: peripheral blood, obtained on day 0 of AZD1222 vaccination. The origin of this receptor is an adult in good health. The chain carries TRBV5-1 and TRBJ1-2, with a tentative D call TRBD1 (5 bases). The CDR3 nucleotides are TGCGCCAGCAGCTTGGAGCGGGACTACTATGGCTACACCTTC. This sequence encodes CASSLERDYYGYTF.